The 16 T cell receptor beta chains below all came from one sample that was sequenced in a study of cytomegalovirus exposure and HLA in healthy donors. The study ran its PCR with 60 Vbeta and 13 Jbeta primers. Method: immunoSEQ multiplex PCR; TCRdb's copy keeps in-frame clones and lacks some. The sample has 150,000 to 200,000 clones, 65% to 80% seen once. Sequences were obtained from PBMCs. The source is a female donor in good health and CMV-seronegative.

This clone appeared a few times. The V and J genes are TRBV5-6 and TRBJ2-6, with 10 bases aligning to TRBD1. Germline CDR1 is SGHDT and CDR2 is YYEEEE. The CDR3 loop spans 17 amino acids. V dropped 4 bases and J dropped 3; count of bases not matched to a gene: 7. The CDR3 DNA is TGTGCCAGCAGCAGCCGGGACAGGGGATTTGGGGCCAACGTCCTGACTTTC. Amino acids: CASSSRDRGFGANVLTF.

The chain uses TRBV9 and TRBJ2-1, with 11 positions matching TRBD2. J was trimmed by 13 bases and V by 4 bases; bases with no gene match: 7. The germline V gene has CDR1 SGDLS and CDR2 YYNGEE. The CDR3 is 13 amino acids. In DNA form, the CDR3 reads TGTGCCAGCAGCCCGGGGACTAGCGGTCCACAGTTCTTC. Protein product: CASSPGTSGPQFF.

About this clone: Relative to the germline gene, one junction end is altered; a read error may explain this. The chain uses TRBV4-1 and TRBJ1-2; no firm D call. Germline V gives CDR1 MGHRA, CDR2 YSYEKL. The CDR3 is 15 residues long. The CDR3 loop reads CASGQDAAPYYGYTF. CDR3 DNA: TGCGCCAGCGGCCAAGATGCGGCGCCGTACTATGGCTACACCTTC.

This clone came up a few times. The chain links TRBV30 to TRBJ1-6, with unresolved D. Germline V gives CDR1 GTSNPN, CDR2 SVGIG (reference sequence). Deletions cut 0 bases from V and 0 bases from J, with 6 bases between. This CDR3 has 15 amino acids. This CDR3 reads CAWSVGGSYNSPLHF. For the CDR3, the DNA is TGTGCCTGGAGTGTCGGAGGCTCCTATAATTCACCCCTCCACTTT.

The chain combines TRBV11-2 with TRBJ1-2, with D perhaps matching TRBD1 (6 bases). This CDR3 comprises 15 residues. Germline assignment: CDR1 SGHAT and CDR2 FQNNGV. V was trimmed by 4 bases and J by 3 bases, leaving 15 bases between them. CDR3 amino acids: CASSSMGASYYGYTF. The CDR3 nucleotides read TGTGCCAGCAGCTCCATGGGGGCCTCTTACTATGGCTACACCTTC.

Comments on this clone: Other DNA sequences in the same sample also yield this CDR3. The chain links TRBV9 to TRBJ1-2; D is perhaps TRBD1 (5 bases). Trimming shortened V by 0 bases and J by 8 bases, and 11 bases separated the two germline ends. The CDR3 covers 13 residues. Per the germline V gene, CDR1 is SGDLS and CDR2 is YYNGEE. CDR3: CASSVGRGYGYTF. The CDR3 coding sequence is TGTGCCAGCAGCGTAGGAAGGGGATACGGCTACACCTTC.

The rearrangement uses TRBV6-1 and TRBJ1-5, with D perhaps matching TRBD1 (5 bases). Germline assignment: CDR1 MNHNS and CDR2 SASEGT. The V gene lost 2 bases and the J gene lost 5 bases, with 13 bases spanning the gap. This CDR3 has 15 amino acids. CDR3 residues: CASSETDSPYQPQHF. The CDR3 DNA reads TGTGCCAGCAGTGAAACTGACAGCCCCTATCAGCCCCAGCATTTT.

J is TRBJ2-3 and V is TRBV30; weak D call: TRBD1 (6 bases). Between the trimmed V and J ends, which lost 0 bases and 2 bases, there was a span of 12 bases. The germline V gene encodes CDR1 GTSNPN and CDR2 SVGIG (reference sequence). This CDR3 is 15 amino acids long. The CDR3 is CAWSVLGAVTDTQYF. The CDR3 bases are TGTGCCTGGAGTGTCTTGGGGGCTGTCACAGATACGCAGTATTTT.

The chain uses TRBV28 and TRBJ2-7; possibly TRBD1 for D (5 bases). CDR3 size: 15 residues. The germline gives CDR1 MDHEN, CDR2 SYDVKM. V lost 6 bases to trimming and J lost 3 bases, with 18 bases between them. In DNA form, the CDR3 reads TGTGCCAGCAGCCCCAACTTTGGACAACACTACGAGCAGTACTTC. It translates to CASSPNFGQHYEQYF.

This clone came up once. V usage is TRBV6-1 and J usage is TRBJ1-6; TRBD1 aligns across 7 bases. With V trimmed by 5 bases and J by 7 bases, 5 bases remained unmatched. From germline, CDR1 is MNHNS and CDR2 SASEGT. The CDR3 contains 14 residues. The chain's CDR3 is CASSTQQGNSPLHF. The CDR3 DNA follows: TGTGCCAGCAGTACTCAACAGGGGAATTCACCCCTCCACTTT.

The V and J genes are TRBV11-1 and TRBJ2-3; TRBD2 matches 8 bases. The CDR3 runs to 17 residues. Trimming took 5 bases from V and 0 from J; bases not matched to a gene: 10. Germline-derived CDR1 and CDR2 are SGHAT and FQDESV (reference sequence). The CDR3 reads CASSAGGAGLSTDTQYF. In DNA form, the CDR3 reads TGTGCCAGCAGCGCCGGGGGGGCGGGGCTCAGCACAGATACGCAGTATTTT.

This clone appeared a few times. The gene calls are TRBV6-5 and TRBJ2-7; D perhaps matches TRBD2 (5 bases). This CDR3 comprises 15 residues. V lost 6 bases to trimming and J lost 7 bases, with 22 bases between them. CDR1 MNHEY and CDR2 SVGAGI come from the germline V gene. CDR3 sequence reads: CASSRPTAGSGEQYF. DNA of the CDR3: TGTGCCAGCAGCCGCCCCACAGCCGGCTCGGGGGAGCAGTACTTC.

This sequence joins TRBV19 and TRBJ2-5; the D gene is possibly TRBD2 (6 bases). The CDR3 has 14 amino acids. Germline loops: CDR1 LNHDA, CDR2 SQIVND (reference sequence). V dropped 4 bases and J dropped 5 bases, with 14 bases sitting between them. As DNA, the CDR3 is TGTGCCAGTAGTAATCCGGGAGCGGGTGAGACCCAGTACTTC. It encodes CASSNPGAGETQYF.

This clone was observed a few times. The J gene is TRBJ2-7, the V gene TRBV29-1, with 7 bases lining up with TRBD2. With 4 bases clipped from V and 4 bases from J, the junction kept 1 base outside the gene matches. The germline V gene has CDR1 SQVTM and CDR2 ANQGSEA. The CDR3 covers 11 residues. For the CDR3, the DNA is TGCAGCGTTGGGGAGGGGTACGAGCAGTACTTC. This codes for CSVGEGYEQYF.

This chain links TRBV30 with TRBJ1-4, with 7 bases matching TRBD1. This CDR3 contains 16 residues. Trimming cost V 2 bases and J 7 bases; bases outside gene matches: 13. Germline CDR1 and CDR2: GTSNPN and SVGIG (reference sequence). DNA of the CDR3: TGTGCCTGGAGTCGACGGCAGGGGGTAAGGGGTGAAAAACTGTTTTTT. Encoded protein: CAWSRRQGVRGEKLFF.

The chain's CDR3 is CASSLDRRTEAFF. CDR3 sequence (DNA): TGTGCCAGCAGCTTAGACCGCAGGACTGAAGCTTTCTTT. The chain uses TRBV11-2 and TRBJ1-1; D is unclear. V was pared by 0 bases and J by 5 bases, with 7 bases between. There are 13 residues in the CDR3. CDR1 SGHAT and CDR2 FQNNGV come from the germline V gene. The variable domain in full, completed from reference TRBV11-2 and TRBJ1-1, reads EAGVAQSPRYKIIEKRQSVAFWCNPISGHATLYWYQQILGQGPKLLIQFQNNGVVDDSQLPKDRFSAERLKGVDSTLKIQPAKLEDSAVYLCASSLDRRTEAFFGQGTRLTVV.